This T cell receptor (beta chain) was captured in a study of blood T cells in healthy people across ages. This CDR3 is built from 13 residues. The germline V gene encodes CDR1 MGHRA and CDR2 YSYEKL. Trimming removed 4 bases from V and 6 bases from J, with 13 bases in between. A second PCR, run for roughly 7 to 12 cycles, used a sample-barcoded 5' primer plus a J-beta primer mix. MiXCR, run by TCRdb on the 5' RACE reads, gives a single entry per CDR3 protein. The sample shows over 1,200,000 distinct CDR3 sequences, 59% of them seen only once. The rearrangement joins TRBV4-1 to TRBJ2-7, with D possibly matching TRBD1 (5 bases). The material sequenced was blood. This TCR derives from a man between 18 and 35 years old in good health. CDR3 sequence reads: CASSPVTGFEQYF. CDR3 sequence (DNA): TGCGCCAGCAGCCCCGTTACAGGTTTCGAGCAGTACTTC.